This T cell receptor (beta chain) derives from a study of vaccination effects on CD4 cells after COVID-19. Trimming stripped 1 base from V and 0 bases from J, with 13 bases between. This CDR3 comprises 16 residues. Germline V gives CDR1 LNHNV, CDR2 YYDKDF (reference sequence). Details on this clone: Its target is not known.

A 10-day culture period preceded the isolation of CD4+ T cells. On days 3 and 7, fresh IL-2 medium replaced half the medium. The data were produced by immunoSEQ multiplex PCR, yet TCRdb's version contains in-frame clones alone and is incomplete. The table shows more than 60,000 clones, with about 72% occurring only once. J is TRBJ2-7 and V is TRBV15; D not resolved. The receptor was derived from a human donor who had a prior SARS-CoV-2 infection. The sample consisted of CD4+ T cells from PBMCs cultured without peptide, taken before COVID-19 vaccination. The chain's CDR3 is CATSRVGSAVSYEQYF. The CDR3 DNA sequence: TGTGCCACCAGCAGAGTCGGCAGCGCGGTCTCCTACGAGCAGTACTTC. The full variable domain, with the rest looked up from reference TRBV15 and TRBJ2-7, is DAMVIQNPRYQVTQFGKPVTLSCSQTLNHNVMYWYQQKSSQAPKLLFHYYDKDFNNEADTPDNFQSRRPNTSFCFLDIRSPGLGDTAMYLCATSRVGSAVSYEQYFGPGTRLTVT.